The 18 T cell receptor delta chains given below trace back to one sample, sequenced in a study of γδ T cells in repeated Plasmodium falciparum infection. TCRdb repeated clone calling on the multiplex PCR reads with CATT. There are some 100,000 delta-chain clones in the sample; more than 1.4% occur only once, and over 8% lies in the top ten. Bulk repertoires came from Vgamma9/Vdelta2+ or Vdelta2-negative gammadelta T cells flow-sorted from PBMC. Sequencing input: gamma-delta T cells from blood. All receptors come from a pool of human donors (malaria-infected and uninfected, not separated).

A word on this clone: TCRdb assigns this DNA the protein of a much larger clone, which departs from its translation at residue 11; this likely reflects a read error, and the protein shown comes from translating the DNA. The chain uses TRDV1 and TRDJ1; D might be TRDD2 (5 bases). TCRdb does not report a J gene; here it was assigned by matching the DNA to germline references. This CDR3 is built from 18 residues. V shed 2 bases and J shed 0 bases, with 19 bases lying between them. Germline-derived CDR1 and CDR2 are TSWWSYY and QGS. CDR3 coding DNA: TGTGCTCTTGGGGAAGGGAGACCGCTTCCGGCCAACACCGATAAACTCATCTTT. Amino acids: CALGEGRPLPANTDKLIF.

In its sample, this clone was seen a few times. TCRdb records a much larger clone's protein for this DNA, with a difference at residue 8 that likely arises from a read error; the protein given is the translation of the DNA. The genes are TRDV2 and TRDJ1; 13 bases are a match to TRDD3. Because TCRdb records no J gene, it was assigned here through a match of the DNA to germline. This CDR3 has 23 amino acids. Germline CDR1 reads GEAIGNYY; CDR2 reads EKD. V lost 0 bases to trimming and J lost 0 bases; unmatched junction nucleotides: 21. The CDR3: CACDTGAAPLLGDTRAYTDKLIF. CDR3 sequence (DNA): TGTGCCTGTGACACCGGTGCTGCTCCTCTACTGGGGGATACGCGGGCATACACCGATAAACTCATCTTT.

This clone was seen only a few times. This likely traces to a read error, being one base from a far larger clone. This same CDR3 is encoded by further DNA sequences in the sample. The chain employs TRDV1 and TRDJ1; the match to TRDD3 covers 11 bases. The CDR3 is 22 amino acids. V lost 3 bases to trimming and J lost 8 bases; unmatched junction nucleotides: 29. CDR1 TSWWSYY and CDR2 QGS come from the germline V gene. The DNA of the CDR3 is TGTGCTCTTGGGGACTCCCCTCCTAAAGGGGATGGGGGATACGGGAAAGGCGACAAACTCATCTTT. As protein: CALGDSPPKGDGGYGKGDKLIF.

There are many counts of this clone. A read error is likely here: a far larger clone is one base away. This specimen includes other DNA sequences encoding the same CDR3. This chain's CDR3 is CACDPIKTPGTGKLLDKLIF. CDR3 DNA sequence: TGTGCCTGTGATCCCATTAAAACCCCGGGCACTGGGAAGTTACTCGATAAACTCATCTTT. The chain is built from TRDV2 and TRDJ1; maybe TRDD3 (6 bases). TCRdb leaves out the J gene; it was filled in here by matching the DNA to germline. Germline V lookup: CDR1 GEAIGNYY, CDR2 EKD. The CDR3 spans 20 residues. V was trimmed by 4 bases and J by 4 bases, leaving 33 bases between them.

This clone was detected many times. The rearrangement joins TRDV1 to TRDJ1; TRDD3 aligns across 8 bases. This CDR3 is built from 20 residues. CDR1 is TSWWSYY and CDR2 is QGS in the germline V gene. V was clipped by 0 bases and J by 1 base; unmatched bases: 16. CDR3 in DNA: TGTGCTCTTGGGGAACTTTACCTACGGGATACGAGGACTACCACCGATAAACTCATCTTT. Protein product: CALGELYLRDTRTTTDKLIF.

This clone has only a few counts. A read error is likely here: a far larger clone is one base away. Other DNA sequences of this sample code for an identical CDR3. J is TRDJ3 and V is TRDV2; 7 bases are a match to TRDD3. Here the J gene came from matching the DNA to germline, since TCRdb omits it. This CDR3 comprises 20 residues. Germline lookup yields CDR1 GEAIGNYY and CDR2 EKD. Trimming took 3 bases from V and 0 from J; bases not matched to a gene: 13. CDR3: CACDSWGSQESSWDTRQMFF. CDR3 in DNA: TGTGCCTGTGACTCCTGGGGGTCGCAGGAAAGCTCCTGGGACACCCGACAGATGTTTTTC.

The sample holds a few counts of this clone. With a far larger clone one base away, a read error is the likely cause. The same CDR3 can be traced to other DNA sequences in this sample. V is TRDV2 and J is TRDJ1, with 13 bases that match TRDD3. Since TCRdb gives no J gene, matching the DNA to germline was used here to assign it. CDR3 size: 21 residues. Germline CDR1 is GEAIGNYY and CDR2 is EKD. The DNA for the CDR3 is TGTGCTTGTGACCCTGTACTGGGGGATACGCGCGTACAATCTTACACCGATAAACTCATCTTT. Protein sequence: CACDPVLGDTRVQSYTDKLIF.

This clone came up a few times. For this DNA, TCRdb reports the protein of a much larger clone, which diverges at residue 6, most likely from a read error; the protein presented here is translated directly from the DNA. This sequence joins TRDV1 and TRDJ1, with 9 bases identical to TRDD2. V lost 2 bases to trimming and J lost 0 bases; unmatched junction nucleotides: 25. This CDR3 is built from 23 residues. Germline assignment: CDR1 TSWWSYY and CDR2 QGS. As DNA, the CDR3 is TGTGCTCTTGGGGAAGGAATCCGCCTTCCTACTAAGGTGGGGAACTTACACACCGATAAACTCATCTTT. This codes for CALGEGIRLPTKVGNLHTDKLIF.

About this clone: TCRdb's entry gives the protein of a much larger clone, which mismatches this DNA's translation at residue 21, likely from a read error; the protein reported here is translated from the DNA. With the J gene uncalled, the V gene is TRDV1; the D segment call TRDD3 is taken from the table without a DNA check. This CDR3 spans 22 amino acids. The germline V gene has CDR1 TSWWSYY and CDR2 QGS. In nucleotides, the CDR3 is TGTGCTCTTGGGGGACCGGGTCGGCCTTCCTACGCTCCTACTGGGGGATACGCGGGCCTCACCTTT. The encoded protein is CALGGPGRPSYAPTGGYAGLTF.

Comments on this clone: A read error likely explains why the TCRdb protein, taken from a much larger clone, differs from this DNA's translation at residue 8; the protein shown is translated from the DNA. V gene TRDV1 combines with J gene TRDJ1, with D possibly TRDD3 on 6 matching bases. In the absence of a J gene in TCRdb, the DNA was matched to germline to assign it here. Germline values: CDR1 TSWWSYY, CDR2 QGS. The CDR3 has 21 residues. Trimming stripped 0 bases from V and 2 bases from J, with 28 bases between. This CDR3 reads CALGELKPLRAWGFRTDKLIF. The CDR3 region has the DNA TGTGCTCTTGGGGAACTAAAACCCCTCCGGGCTTGGGGATTTAGGACCGATAAACTCATCTTT.

About this clone itself: A far larger clone is one base from this, pointing to a likely read error. This specimen includes other DNA sequences encoding the same CDR3. The V and J genes are TRDV2 and TRDJ1; 12 bases are shared with TRDD3. The J gene comes from matching the DNA to germline here; TCRdb lacks it. CDR1 is GEAIGNYY, CDR2 EKD, per germline. The CDR3 is made up of 21 amino acids. Losses at the gene ends were 7 bases for V and 7 bases for J; bases not matched to a gene: 30. DNA for the CDR3: TGTGCCTGCGACGACGCATTCTATACTGGGGGATACAGCCCCTCGTCTCCTAAACTCATCTTT. Translation gives CACDDAFYTGGYSPSSPKLIF.

Notes on this clone: The protein recorded in TCRdb matches a much larger clone and deviates from this DNA's translation at residue 5, suggesting a read error; the protein here is obtained by translating the DNA. The chain couples TRDV3 to TRDJ1; D ambiguous. Trimming left V 5 bases short and J 2 bases short, with 21 bases between. Germline V lookup: CDR1 TVYSNPD, CDR2 GDNSRS (reference sequence). The CDR3 extends over 15 amino acids. Here the CDR3 DNA reads TGTGCCCACTACTATGGGTGGAGGAGAACCGATAAACTCATCTTT. Translation gives CAHYYGWRRTDKLIF.

On this clone: A single base is all that separates this from a far larger clone, so a read error is likely. In the same sample, other DNA sequences code for this CDR3. This rearrangement joins TRDV1 to TRDJ1, with no clear D. TCRdb records no J gene; here it was assigned by comparing the DNA to germline. Per germline, CDR1 TSWWSYY and CDR2 QGS. The CDR3 length is 12 residues. CDR3 loop: CALALNTDKLIF. The CDR3 DNA follows: TGTGCGCTTGCCCTTAACACCGATAAACTCATCTTT.

This clone was recorded a few times. TCRdb shows a much larger clone's protein in place of this DNA's translation, and the two differ at residue 9, likely through a read error; the protein shown is translated from the DNA. This chain uses TRDV2 with TRDJ1, with TRDD3 as a possible D gene (6 bases). TCRdb is silent on the J gene; assignment here came from matching the DNA to germline. Trimming removed 3 bases from V and 0 bases from J, with 31 bases in between. Per the germline V gene, CDR1 is GEAIGNYY and CDR2 is EKD. CDR3 length equals 21 residues. In DNA form, the CDR3 reads TGTGCCTGTGACCCTCTACACGTGCCTGGGGTAAAAGTGCCGTACACCGATAAACTCATCTTT. Translated: CACDPLHVPGVKVPYTDKLIF.

In its sample, this clone was seen a few times. A far larger clone lies a single base away; this is likely a read error. Other DNA sequences in this specimen translate into the identical CDR3. This chain uses TRDV3 with TRDJ1; 7 nucleotides align to TRDD2. Germline V lookup: CDR1 TVYSNPD, CDR2 GDNSRS (reference sequence). The CDR3 spans 18 residues. The DNA of the CDR3 is TGTGCCTTTTGGCCACGTTTCCTACGATGGTGGGGAACCGATAAACTCATCTTC. It yields the protein CAFWPRFLRWWGTDKLIF.

About this clone: Given a far larger clone just one base away, this is likely a sequencing read error. The sample contains more than one DNA sequence encoding this CDR3. The CDR3 nucleotides are TGTGCTCTTGGGAGCCTTCCGCGGGGCCTTACTGGGGGATACGCGTTTCCCCCGTACACCGATAAACTCATCTTT. It codes for CALGSLPRGLTGGYAFPPYTDKLIF. The rearrangement uses TRDV1 and TRDJ1; 13 positions match TRDD3. TCRdb lists no J gene, so it was determined here by aligning the DNA to germline. In germline, CDR1 is TSWWSYY, CDR2 QGS. This CDR3 has 25 amino acids. Trimming took 5 bases from V and 0 from J; bases not matched to a gene: 30.

Remarks on this clone: TCRdb assigns this DNA the protein of a much larger clone, which departs from its translation at residue 3; this likely reflects a read error, and the protein shown comes from translating the DNA. The genes are TRDV2 and TRDJ1, with 9 bases fitting TRDD3. The junction had 8 bases not matched to a gene; V was cut back by 7 bases and J by 3 bases. The CDR3 extends over 14 amino acids. The V gene's germline CDR1 is GEAIGNYY and CDR2 EKD. In nucleotides, the CDR3 is TGTGCCTGGGACCCCTGGGGGATCCCCGATAAACTCATCTTT. Translated, it gives CAWDPWGIPDKLIF.

The table lists this clone with a few counts. This DNA's translation and the protein TCRdb lists, from a much larger clone, do not match at residue 11, likely due to a read error; the protein shown is translated from the DNA. The rearrangement joins TRDV1 to TRDJ1; D might be TRDD3 (5 bases). The J gene, left out of TCRdb, was set here by checking the DNA against germline. This CDR3 has 18 amino acids. V dropped 4 bases and J dropped 0 bases, with 21 bases sitting between them. Germline V gene sequence: CDR1 TSWWSYY, CDR2 QGS. The CDR3 loop is CALGGGYIGGPYTDKLIF. The CDR3 bases are TGTGCTCTTGGGGGAGGATATATTGGTGGGCCCTACACCGATAAACTCATCTTT.